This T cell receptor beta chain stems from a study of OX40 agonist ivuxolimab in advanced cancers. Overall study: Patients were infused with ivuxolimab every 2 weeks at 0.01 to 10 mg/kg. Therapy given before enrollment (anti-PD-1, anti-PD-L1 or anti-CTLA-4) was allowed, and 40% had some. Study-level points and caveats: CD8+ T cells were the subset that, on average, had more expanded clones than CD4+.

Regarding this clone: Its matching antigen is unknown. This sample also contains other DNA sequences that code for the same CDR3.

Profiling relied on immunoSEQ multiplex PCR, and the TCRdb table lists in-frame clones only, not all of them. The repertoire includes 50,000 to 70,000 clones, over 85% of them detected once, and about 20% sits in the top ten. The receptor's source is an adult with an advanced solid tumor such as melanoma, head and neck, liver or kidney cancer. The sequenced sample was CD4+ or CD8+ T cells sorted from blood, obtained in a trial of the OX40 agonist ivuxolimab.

Here the CDR3 DNA reads TGTGCCAGCAGCTTAATGGGTGACACCGGGGAGCTGTTTTTT. The encoded protein is CASSLMGDTGELFF. The V call is TRBV5-6, the J call TRBJ2-2; D uncertain. Germline CDR1 is SGHDT and CDR2 is YYEEEE. The CDR3 consists of 14 residues. The V end lost 2 bases, the J end lost 3 bases, and 8 bases lay between the germline ends. Full variable domain (missing parts from reference TRBV5-6 and TRBJ2-2): DAGVTQSPTHLIKTRGQQVTLRCSPKSGHDTVSWYQQALGQGPQFIFQYYEEEERQRGNFPDRFSGHQFPNYSSELNVNALLLGDSALYLCASSLMGDTGELFFGEGSRLTVL.